This TCR beta chain is from a study of blood T cell repertoires in COVID-19. Study overall: COVID-19 samples from acute and convalescent phases originated in the United States, Italy and Spain.

Germline CDR1 reads SGHVS; CDR2 reads FQNEAQ. Germline trimming cut 2 bases from V and 3 bases from J; bases unmatched to any gene: 15. The CDR3 totals 18 residues. Clones were sequenced by immunoSEQ multiplex PCR, and TCRdb holds only the in-frame ones, with some missing. The repertoire holds 95,000 to 100,000 clones, with around nine tenths as singletons. The sample comprised peripheral blood. The TCR was taken from a man older than 75 with acute or convalescent COVID-19. The V gene is TRBV7-8, the J gene TRBJ1-1, with 7 bases fitting TRBD1. The CDR3 spells CASSLYGDRVRRDTEAFF. The CDR3 DNA reads as TGTGCCAGCAGCTTATACGGAGACAGGGTGCGAAGAGACACTGAAGCTTTCTTT.